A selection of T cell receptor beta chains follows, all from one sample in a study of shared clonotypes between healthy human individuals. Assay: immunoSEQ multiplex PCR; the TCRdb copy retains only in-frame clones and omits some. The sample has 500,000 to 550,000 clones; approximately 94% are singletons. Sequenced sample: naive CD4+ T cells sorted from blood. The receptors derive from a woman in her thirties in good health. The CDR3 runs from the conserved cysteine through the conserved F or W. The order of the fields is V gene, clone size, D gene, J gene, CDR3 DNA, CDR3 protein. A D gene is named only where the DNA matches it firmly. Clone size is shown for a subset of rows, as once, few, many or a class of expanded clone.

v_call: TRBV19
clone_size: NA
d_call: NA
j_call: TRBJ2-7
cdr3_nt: TGTGCCAGTAGTATCCAGGGTCAATCCTACGAGCAGTACTTC
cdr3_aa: CASSIQGQSYEQYF

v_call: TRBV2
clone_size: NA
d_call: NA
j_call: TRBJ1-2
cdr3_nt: TGTGCCAGCAGTGAACAGGGTCAGGGGAACGGTGGCTACACCTTC
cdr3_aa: CASSEQGQGNGGYTF

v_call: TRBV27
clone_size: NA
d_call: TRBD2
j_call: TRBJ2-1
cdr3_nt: TGTGCCAGCAGTTTGGGCGGGAGGTCTTACAATGAGCAGTTCTTC
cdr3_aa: CASSLGGRSYNEQFF

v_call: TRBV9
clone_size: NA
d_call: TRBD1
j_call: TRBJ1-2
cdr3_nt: TGTGCCAGCAGCGCCTCCGGGACAGGGTTCGCTGGCTACACCTTC
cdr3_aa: CASSASGTGFAGYTF

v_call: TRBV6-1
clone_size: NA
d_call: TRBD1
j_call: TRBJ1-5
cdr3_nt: TGTGCCAGCGGAGACAGGGGGAACAATCAGCCCCAGCATTTT
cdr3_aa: CASGDRGNNQPQHF

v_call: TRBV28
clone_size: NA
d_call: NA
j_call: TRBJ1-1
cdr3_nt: TGTGCCAGCAGTTTCGGACCGAACACTGAAGCTTTCTTT
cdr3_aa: CASSFGPNTEAFF

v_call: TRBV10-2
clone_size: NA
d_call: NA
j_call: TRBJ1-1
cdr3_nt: TGCGCCACCAGGAGGGGGTACGAGGGAGAGACTGAAGCTTTCTTT
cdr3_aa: CATRRGYEGETEAFF

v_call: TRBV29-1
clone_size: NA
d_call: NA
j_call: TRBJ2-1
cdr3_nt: TGCAGCGTTGAAGATCGAGTTTATGAGCAGTTCTTC
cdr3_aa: CSVEDRVYEQFF

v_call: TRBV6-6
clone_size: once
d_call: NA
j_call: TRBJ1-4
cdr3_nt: TGTGCCAGCAGTTACCGGGGTGGTGAAAAACTGTTTTTT
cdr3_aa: CASSYRGGEKLFF

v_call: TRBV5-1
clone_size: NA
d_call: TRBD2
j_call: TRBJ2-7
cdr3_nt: TGCGCCAGCAGCTCTCTAGCGGGAGTGTCCTACGAGCAGTACTTC
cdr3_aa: CASSSLAGVSYEQYF

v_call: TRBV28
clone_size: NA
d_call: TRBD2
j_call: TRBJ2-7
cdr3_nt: TGTGCCAGCAGTATGGGCGGGAGGGCTTCCTACGAGCAGTACTTC
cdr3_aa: CASSMGGRASYEQYF

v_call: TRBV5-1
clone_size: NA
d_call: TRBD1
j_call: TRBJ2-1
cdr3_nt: TGCGCCAGCAGCAAGGACAGGAACAATGAGCAGTTCTTC
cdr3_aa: CASSKDRNNEQFF

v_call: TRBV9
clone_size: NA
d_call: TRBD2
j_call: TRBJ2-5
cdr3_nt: TGTGCCAGCAGCGTACTAGCGGGCAAAGAGACCCAGTACTTC
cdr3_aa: CASSVLAGKETQYF

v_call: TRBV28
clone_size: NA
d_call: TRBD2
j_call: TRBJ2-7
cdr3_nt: TGTGCCAGCAGTTCCCTCCCGGGACTAGGACCCTACGAGCAGTACTTC
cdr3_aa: CASSSLPGLGPYEQYF

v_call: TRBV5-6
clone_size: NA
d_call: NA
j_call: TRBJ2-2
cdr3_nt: TGTGCCAGCAGCCGGTCCCTAACCGGGGAGCTGTTTTTT
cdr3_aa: CASSRSLTGELFF

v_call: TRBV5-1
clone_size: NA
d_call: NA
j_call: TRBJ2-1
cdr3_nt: TGCGCCAGCAGCACGGGACTTTACAATGAGCAGTTCTTC
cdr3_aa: CASSTGLYNEQFF

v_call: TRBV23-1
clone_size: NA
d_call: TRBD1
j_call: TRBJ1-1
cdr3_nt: TGCGCCAGCAGTCAACCTAATCCTCGCCGACAGGGAAAAACTGAAGCTTTCTTT
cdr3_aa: CASSQPNPRRQGKTEAFF

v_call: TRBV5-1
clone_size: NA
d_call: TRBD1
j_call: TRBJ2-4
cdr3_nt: TGCGCCAGCAGCCTAGTCCCCGGGACAGATAGAAAAAACATTCAGTACTTC
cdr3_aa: CASSLVPGTDRKNIQYF

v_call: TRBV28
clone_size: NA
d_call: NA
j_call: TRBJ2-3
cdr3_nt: TGTGCCAGCAGTTTACAGGGGCGCACAGATACGCAGTATTTT
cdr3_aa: CASSLQGRTDTQYF

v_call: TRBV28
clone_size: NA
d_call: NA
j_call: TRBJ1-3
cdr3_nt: TGTGCCAGCAGTTTATCCCTAATAGGTGGAAACACCATATATTTT
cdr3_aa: CASSLSLIGGNTIYF

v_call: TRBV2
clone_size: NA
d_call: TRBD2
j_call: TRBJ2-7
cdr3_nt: TGTGCCAGCAGAGCCGGGACTAGCGGGAGGGCTGCCGAGCAGTACTTC
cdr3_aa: CASRAGTSGRAAEQYF

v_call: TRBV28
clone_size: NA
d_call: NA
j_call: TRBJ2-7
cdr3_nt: TGTGCCGGGGGGAGGGGGTACGAGCAGTACTTC
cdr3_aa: CAGGRGYEQYF

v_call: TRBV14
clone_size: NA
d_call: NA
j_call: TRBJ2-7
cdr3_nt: TGTGCCAGCAGCCCTCCAGAGCGCTCCTACGAGCAGTACTTC
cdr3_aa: CASSPPERSYEQYF

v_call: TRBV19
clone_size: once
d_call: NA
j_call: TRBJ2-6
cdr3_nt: TGTGCCAGTAGTATTGGTCGAGGCATGGGTCTCTCTGGGGCCAACGTCCTGACTTTC
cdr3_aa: CASSIGRGMGLSGANVLTF

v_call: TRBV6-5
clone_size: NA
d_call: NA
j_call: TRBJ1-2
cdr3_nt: TGTGCCAGCAGTTACTCGTCGGGCGACTATGGCTACACCTTC
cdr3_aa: CASSYSSGDYGYTF

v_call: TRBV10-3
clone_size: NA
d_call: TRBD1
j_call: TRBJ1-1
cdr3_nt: TGTGCCATCAGTAGACAGGGGGGGATCACTGAAGCTTTCTTT
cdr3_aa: CAISRQGGITEAFF

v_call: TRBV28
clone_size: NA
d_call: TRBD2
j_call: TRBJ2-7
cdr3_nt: TGTGCCAGCAGTTCCTCTAGCGGGAGCGGCTACGAGCAGTACTTC
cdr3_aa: CASSSSSGSGYEQYF